The 3 T cell receptor beta chains below all came from one sample that was sequenced in a study of long-term antiretroviral therapy in people with HIV. Survey level was the resolution at which the v3.0 immunoSEQ assay ran. Measured with immunoSEQ multiplex PCR; TCRdb has only the in-frame clones, and not every one. The sample consists of tens of thousands of clones, over 70% of them appearing once. This specimen consisted of unsorted PBMCs, obtained 0.3 years after starting antiretroviral therapy. These receptors originate from a man aged 45-65 years with HIV.

The CDR3 loop is CASSTPVGAGGPGVNTGELFF. The DNA for the CDR3 is TGTGCCAGTAGTACCCCCGTGGGAGCGGGGGGGCCTGGAGTAAACACCGGGGAGCTGTTTTTT. The chain carries TRBV19 and TRBJ2-2; 10 bases fit TRBD2. CDR3 size: 21 residues. CDR1 LNHDA and CDR2 SQIVND come from the germline V gene (reference sequence). The ends lost 4 bases at V and 2 bases at J; junction bases unmatched: 19.

The CDR3 loop reads CASSPTEGIYYGYTF. CDR3 nucleotides: TGTGCCAGTAGTCCTACAGAGGGGATTTACTATGGCTACACCTTC. The chain carries TRBV19 and TRBJ1-2; tentative D call: TRBD1 (5 bases). V lost 5 bases and J 3 bases, leaving 16 bases between the germline ends. The CDR3 is made up of 15 amino acids. Per the germline V gene, CDR1 is LNHDA and CDR2 is SQIVND (reference sequence).

The J gene is TRBJ1-5, the V gene TRBV19; no definite D call. V was cut by 6 bases and J by 10 bases, with 16 bases left in between. Germline loops: CDR1 LNHDA, CDR2 SQIVND (reference sequence). The CDR3 loop spans 13 amino acids. CDR3 sequence: CASSYPTSSPQHF. CDR3 sequence (DNA): TGTGCCAGTAGCTATCCGACTTCCTCACCCCAGCATTTT.